A single sample is the source of the 8 T cell receptor beta chains below, sequenced in a study of T-cell reconstitution after alpha-beta-depleted transplantation in children. Unique molecular identifiers were incorporated into the prepared TCRbeta library. MiXCR, applied by TCRdb to the PCR reads, yields one record per CDR3 protein. The repertoire holds approximately 630,000 distinct CDR3 sequences, around 13% seen once, with 0.79% in the top ten. The specimen comprised PBMCs, sampled before TCRalphabeta/CD19-depleted stem cell transplant. These receptors came from a girl aged 2-9 years with congenital amegakaryocytic thrombocytopenia, due to receive a stem cell transplant.

In its sample, this clonotype was seen many times. This chain connects TRBV10-3 to TRBJ1-2, with D unresolved. Trimming took 3 bases from V and 3 from J, leaving 11 bases between them. This CDR3 comprises 14 residues. CDR1 and CDR2 (germline): ENHRY, SYGVKD. CDR3 residues: CAISDPRQHYGYTF. The CDR3 DNA reads as TGTGCCATCAGTGACCCTAGGCAACACTATGGCTACACCTTC.

There are a few counts of this clonotype. The rearrangement links TRBV2 to TRBJ2-4, with D possibly matching TRBD2 (6 bases). The CDR3 has 16 amino acids. Germline V gene sequence: CDR1 SNHLY, CDR2 FYNNEI. The germline V and J ends were trimmed by 3 bases and 7 bases, with 19 bases remaining between them. CDR3 nucleotide sequence: TGTGCCAGCAGTGATGCCGGGACTCCCGTGGGCAACATTCAGTACTTC. Amino acid sequence: CASSDAGTPVGNIQYF.

This clonotype was picked up many times. The chain combines TRBV12-3 or TRBV12-4 with TRBJ1-2, with 7 bases lining up with TRBD1. V trimming: 8 bases; J trimming: 3 bases; junction bases outside the gene matches: 6. The length of the CDR3 is 13 residues. The CDR3 DNA reads as TGTGCCAGCGACAACGGGACAGACTATGGCTACACCTTC. Its translation is CASDNGTDYGYTF.

This clonotype was seen more than once but under ten times. The chain uses TRBV4-2 and TRBJ2-7; D may be TRBD2 (5 bases). CDR1 LGHNA and CDR2 YNFKEQ come from the germline V gene. The V end lost 1 base, the J end lost 1 base, and 17 bases lay between the germline ends. The CDR3 is 17 residues long. The CDR3 region is CASSQGARTRSSYEQYF. For the CDR3, the DNA is TGTGCCAGCAGCCAAGGCGCCCGTACTAGATCTTCCTACGAGCAGTACTTC.

This clonotype was counted ten times or more. The chain links TRBV12-3 or TRBV12-4 to TRBJ2-3; D uncertain. The V and J ends lost 8 bases and 2 bases respectively, with 14 bases between them. CDR3 length equals 14 residues. The CDR3 reads CASSFPPHTDTQYF. CDR3 bases: TGTGCCAGCTCCTTCCCACCTCACACAGATACGCAGTATTTT.

The chain couples TRBV20-1 to TRBJ2-7; 9 nucleotides match TRBD2. Germline CDR1 and CDR2: DFQATT and SNEGSKA (reference sequence). J gave up 6 bases and V 3 bases, and 9 bases lay outside the gene matches. The CDR3 sequence is 14 residues long. The CDR3 sequence: CSASQLAGDGEQYF. The DNA for the CDR3 is TGCAGTGCTAGTCAGTTAGCGGGAGACGGCGAGCAGTACTTC.

On this clonotype: A much larger clone sits a single nucleotide away, making a read error possible. The chain employs TRBV7-2 and TRBJ2-5; unclear D gene. V was pared by 5 bases and J by 3 bases, with 4 bases between. Germline-derived CDR1 and CDR2 are SGHTA and FQGNSA. CDR3 length equals 11 residues. CDR3: CASSHKETQYF. The CDR3 DNA reads TGTGCCAGCAGCCACAAAGAGACCCAGTACTTC.

This clonotype was seen repeatedly, ten times or more. The chain links TRBV24-1 to TRBJ2-1; 11 bases are shared with TRBD2. V trimming: 4 bases; J trimming: 7 bases; junction bases outside the gene matches: 5. Per germline, CDR1 KGHDR and CDR2 SFDVKD. The CDR3 covers 15 residues. CDR3 DNA: TGTGCCACCAGTGAACCCACTAGCGGGAGTAATGAGCAGTTCTTC. As protein: CATSEPTSGSNEQFF.